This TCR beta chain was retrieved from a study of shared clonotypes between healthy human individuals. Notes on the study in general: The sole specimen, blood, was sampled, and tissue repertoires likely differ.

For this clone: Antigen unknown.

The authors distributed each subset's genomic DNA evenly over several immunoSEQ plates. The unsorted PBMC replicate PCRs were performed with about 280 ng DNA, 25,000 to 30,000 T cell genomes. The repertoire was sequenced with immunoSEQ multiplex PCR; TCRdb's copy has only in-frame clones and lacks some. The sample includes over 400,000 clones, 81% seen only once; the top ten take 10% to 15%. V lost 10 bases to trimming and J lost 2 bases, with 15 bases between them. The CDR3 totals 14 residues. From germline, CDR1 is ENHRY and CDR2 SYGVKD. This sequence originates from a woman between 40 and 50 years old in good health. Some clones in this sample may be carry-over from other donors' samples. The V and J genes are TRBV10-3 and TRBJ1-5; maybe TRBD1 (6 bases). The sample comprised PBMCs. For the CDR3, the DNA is TGTGCCACCAAGGGAGGGGGTGGCAATCAGCCCCAGCATTTT. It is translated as CATKGGGGNQPQHF.